A single sample is the source of the 25 T cell receptor beta chains below, sequenced in a study of blood T cell repertoires in COVID-19. Clones were read by immunoSEQ multiplex PCR, and TCRdb kept only the in-frame ones, dropping some. The sample yields about 480,000 clones, about 91% seen once. Sample: peripheral blood. Every receptor here comes from a man aged 18 to 29 with COVID-19, enrolled during active disease.

The CDR3 here is CASSGLAGALYNEQFF. CDR3 DNA: TGTGCCAGCAGTGGACTAGCGGGAGCTCTCTACAATGAGCAGTTCTTC. The V gene is TRBV2, the J gene TRBJ2-1; 12 positions agree with TRBD2. The junction had 4 bases not matched to a gene; V was cut back by 4 bases and J by 3 bases. The CDR3 is made up of 16 amino acids. CDR1 and CDR2 (germline): SNHLY, FYNNEI.

The gene calls are TRBV5-1 and TRBJ1-2; TRBD1 might be the D (6 bases). Germline lookup yields CDR1 SGHRS and CDR2 YFSETQ. V lost 3 bases and J lost 5, with 11 bases in between. This CDR3 has 13 residues. In DNA, the CDR3 is TGCGCCAGCAGCTCGGGACACGGATATGGCTACACCTTC. Translated, it gives CASSSGHGYGYTF.

The chain is built from TRBV6-6 and TRBJ2-6; D is possibly TRBD1 (6 bases). Trimming pared 6 bases from V and 2 bases from J, leaving 14 bases between. Germline loops: CDR1 MNHNY, CDR2 SVGAGI (reference sequence). The CDR3 loop spans 16 amino acids. This CDR3 reads CASRPARGPGANVLTF. Here the CDR3 DNA reads TGTGCCAGCAGGCCCGCCAGGGGACCTGGGGCCAACGTCCTGACTTTC.

The chain uses TRBV30 and TRBJ2-7; D perhaps matches TRBD2 (6 bases). Trimming cost V 8 bases and J 3 bases, with 20 bases left between them. This CDR3 has 14 residues. CDR1 GTSNPN and CDR2 SVGIG come from the germline V gene (reference sequence). The CDR3 sequence is CAGDEGQGLYEQYF. The CDR3 DNA reads TGTGCCGGAGACGAGGGCCAGGGACTCTACGAGCAGTACTTC.

This chain uses TRBV6-5 with TRBJ2-7, with TRBD2 as a possible D gene (5 bases). Per the germline V gene, CDR1 is MNHEY and CDR2 is SVGAGI. The CDR3 contains 11 residues. V was pared by 8 bases and J by 3 bases, with 8 bases between. DNA for the CDR3: TGTGCCAGCGATGAGGGCTACGAGCAGTACTTC. Its translation is CASDEGYEQYF.

This clone was seen only a few times. This CDR3 is CASSILQNTEAFF. CDR3 nucleotide sequence: TGTGCCAGCAGTATATTACAGAACACTGAAGCTTTCTTT. The gene calls are TRBV6-5 and TRBJ1-1; the D is unclear. CDR3 length: 13 amino acids. Deletions cut 5 bases from V and 1 base from J, with 8 bases between. Germline CDR1 reads MNHEY; CDR2 reads SVGAGI.

As regards this clone: The identical CDR3 is also encoded by other nucleotide sequences in the sample. This rearrangement joins TRBV4-2 to TRBJ2-7, with D possibly TRBD1 on 5 matching bases. The CDR3 runs 14 residues. CDR1 and CDR2 from the germline V gene are LGHNA and YNFKEQ. V lost 1 base and J lost 2, with 9 bases in between. In DNA form, the CDR3 reads TGTGCCAGCAGCCAAGGTCAGGGAACCTACGAGCAGTACTTC. Amino acid sequence: CASSQGQGTYEQYF.

In DNA form, the CDR3 reads TGTGCCAGTAGTATAACATTCTCTGGAAACACCATATATTTT. Translated: CASSITFSGNTIYF. The chain is built from TRBV19 and TRBJ1-3; D unclear. Germline assignment: CDR1 LNHDA and CDR2 SQIVND (reference sequence). The CDR3 contains 14 residues. Trimming took off 2 bases at V and 0 bases at J, with 5 bases between the two ends.

V is TRBV11-1 and J is TRBJ2-7; no clear D gene. V was clipped by 1 base and J by 4 bases, with 8 bases between them. The CDR3 totals 13 residues. Germline V gene sequence: CDR1 SGHAT, CDR2 FQDESV (reference sequence). CDR3 amino acids: CASSLGAIYEQYF. CDR3 in DNA: TGTGCCAGCAGCTTAGGCGCCATTTACGAGCAGTACTTC.

The CDR3 nucleotides read TGTGCCACCAGCCGACCTCTTGGAGACAGGGTTGGTCAGCCCCAGCATTTT. Its protein is CATSRPLGDRVGQPQHF. V and J are TRBV15 and TRBJ1-5; 7 bases map to TRBD1. Germline V gene sequence: CDR1 LNHNV, CDR2 YYDKDF (reference sequence). After removal of 5 bases from V and 6 bases from J, the junction contained 16 bases not matched to a gene. The CDR3 spans 17 residues.

This clone was observed once. This chain links TRBV9 with TRBJ2-2; 8 nucleotides align to TRBD1. There are 16 residues in the CDR3. J lost 3 bases, V lost 2 bases, and 6 bases had no gene match. Germline CDR1 reads SGDLS; CDR2 reads YYNGEE. CDR3 DNA: TGTGCCAGCAGCGTCACAGGGGGTATCGACACCGGGGAGCTGTTTTTT. Its protein product is CASSVTGGIDTGELFF.

The chain joins TRBV19 to TRBJ1-1; D gene ambiguous. Germline CDR1 LNHDA, CDR2 SQIVND (reference sequence). The CDR3 runs to 14 residues. Trimming took off 5 bases at V and 1 base at J, with 11 bases between the two ends. The CDR3 region has the DNA TGTGCCAGTAGTTTCCAGGCCCCGAACACTGAAGCTTTCTTT. Amino acid sequence: CASSFQAPNTEAFF.

The V and J genes are TRBV7-9 and TRBJ2-1, with a tentative D call TRBD2 (5 bases). Trimming took 8 bases from V and 5 from J, leaving 28 bases between them. The germline CDR1 and CDR2 sequences are SEHNR and FQNEAQ (reference sequence). CDR3 length: 18 residues. The CDR3, as DNA: TGTGCCAGCTCGCTGAGGGAGAACACTAGTCAACGTGACAATGAGCAGTTCTTC. It is translated as CASSLRENTSQRDNEQFF.

This chain links TRBV27 with TRBJ2-5; 7 nucleotides agree with TRBD1. J was trimmed by 3 bases and V by 5 bases; bases with no gene match: 15. The germline gives CDR1 MNHEY, CDR2 SMNVEV (reference sequence). CDR3 length: 17 amino acids. The CDR3 here is CASSPGTAFITEETQYF. CDR3 bases: TGTGCCAGCAGTCCCGGGACAGCGTTTATTACCGAAGAGACCCAGTACTTC.

The V gene is TRBV6-5, the J gene TRBJ2-5, with TRBD1 matching 8 bases. Germline V lookup: CDR1 MNHEY, CDR2 SVGAGI. This CDR3 is built from 13 residues. V trimming: 8 bases; J trimming: 4 bases; junction bases outside the gene matches: 6. Here the CDR3 reads CASVATGVETQYF. As DNA, the CDR3 is TGTGCCAGCGTGGCGACAGGGGTAGAGACCCAGTACTTC.

The CDR3 loop is CASSTLAGRSGEAFF. CDR3 nucleotide sequence: TGTGCCAGTAGTACGTTGGCGGGACGGTCGGGTGAAGCTTTCTTT. The genes are TRBV19 and TRBJ1-1; a weak D match, TRBD1 (5 bases). The germline V and J ends were trimmed by 4 bases and 7 bases, with 19 bases remaining between them. The germline V gene encodes CDR1 LNHDA and CDR2 SQIVND (reference sequence). The CDR3 consists of 15 residues. The whole variable domain, filled in from reference TRBV19 and TRBJ1-1, reads DGGITQSPKYLFRKEGQNVTLSCEQNLNHDAMYWYRQDPGQGLRLIYYSQIVNDFQKGDIAEGYSVSREKKESFPLTVTSAQKNPTAFYLCASSTLAGRSGEAFFGQGTRLTVV.

The CDR3 region is CASSFQGRRAGGRAWEETQYF. In DNA, the CDR3 is TGCGCCAGCAGCTTCCAGGGTCGAAGAGCTGGCGGGAGGGCCTGGGAGGAGACCCAGTACTTC. V usage is TRBV5-1 and J usage is TRBJ2-5, with 9 bases aligning to TRBD2. CDR1 and CDR2 (germline): SGHRS, YFSETQ. The CDR3 runs to 21 residues. With V trimmed by 2 bases and J by 5 bases, 25 bases remained unmatched.

V usage is TRBV7-2 and J usage is TRBJ2-7, with 7 bases aligning to TRBD2. Germline V gives CDR1 SGHTA, CDR2 FQGNSA. With 7 bases clipped from V and 7 bases from J, the junction kept 4 bases outside the gene matches. The CDR3 has 11 residues. The chain's CDR3 is CASNEGGEQYF. DNA of the CDR3: TGTGCCAGCAACGAGGGAGGGGAGCAGTACTTC. The variable domain in full, completed from reference TRBV7-2 and TRBJ2-7, reads GAGVSQSPSNKVTEKGKDVELRCDPISGHTALYWYRQSLGQGLEFLIYFQGNSAPDKSGLPSDRFSAERTGGSVSTLTIQRTQQEDSAVYLCASNEGGEQYFGPGTRLTVT.

The CDR3 DNA follows: TGTGCCAGCAGGGTTCAGGGGGTCCCAACTGACGAGCAGTACTTC. It specifies CASRVQGVPTDEQYF. This chain joins TRBV5-6 and TRBJ2-7, with 7 bases matching TRBD1. The CDR3 extends over 15 amino acids. The trim removed 5 bases at V and 5 bases at J, leaving 13 bases unmatched. Germline V gene lookup returns CDR1 SGHDT and CDR2 YYEEEE. Drawing the rest from reference TRBV5-6 and TRBJ2-7, the complete variable domain is DAGVTQSPTHLIKTRGQQVTLRCSPKSGHDTVSWYQQALGQGPQFIFQYYEEEERQRGNFPDRFSGHQFPNYSSELNVNALLLGDSALYLCASRVQGVPTDEQYFGPGTRLTVT.

The V call is TRBV19, the J call TRBJ2-1; 10 nucleotides agree with TRBD1. Germline values: CDR1 LNHDA, CDR2 SQIVND (reference sequence). Trimming at V came to 6 bases and at J to 6 bases, leaving 8 bases not matched to a gene. This CDR3 comprises 15 residues. The CDR3 sequence: CASRKSRDRGNEQFF. In DNA form, the CDR3 reads TGTGCCAGTAGAAAAAGCCGGGACAGGGGCAATGAGCAGTTCTTC.

The chain uses TRBV9 and TRBJ2-7, with 10 positions matching TRBD2. This CDR3 spans 15 amino acids. Per the germline V gene, CDR1 is SGDLS and CDR2 is YYNGEE. V shed 4 bases and J 2 bases; nucleotides not matched to a gene: 6. The CDR3 bases are TGTGCCAGCAGCATGCGGACTAGCGGCGCCTACGAGCAGTACTTC. This codes for CASSMRTSGAYEQYF.

This chain uses TRBV24-1 with TRBJ2-7, with D perhaps TRBD2 (6 bases). Germline CDR1 reads KGHDR; CDR2 reads SFDVKD. The germline V and J ends were trimmed by 2 bases and 5 bases, with 15 bases remaining between them. The CDR3 is 15 residues long. CDR3 loop: CATSDYAGTVDEQYF. The DNA of the CDR3 is TGTGCCACCAGTGATTACGCGGGGACGGTGGACGAGCAGTACTTC.

This chain joins TRBV7-8 and TRBJ2-2, with D perhaps TRBD2 (5 bases). The germline gives CDR1 SGHVS, CDR2 FQNEAQ. CDR3 length: 16 residues. V was cut by 4 bases and J by 1 base, with 13 bases left in between. This CDR3 reads CASSSLAGLNTGELFF. Written as DNA, the CDR3 is TGTGCCAGCAGCTCGTTGGCTGGACTGAACACCGGGGAGCTGTTTTTT.

The rearrangement joins TRBV5-3 to TRBJ1-6, with unresolved D. TRBV5-3 is treated as an ORF (open reading frame) with a function not yet certain. V lost 2 bases to trimming and J lost 7 bases, with 10 bases between them. This CDR3 contains 14 residues. The CDR3 DNA sequence: TGTGCCAGAAGCTTTCAGTTGCGGAATTCACCCCTCCACTTT. It translates to CARSFQLRNSPLHF.

Only a few counts were recorded for this clone. The chain links TRBV2 to TRBJ1-3; no definite D call. V lost 2 bases and J lost 1, with 9 bases in between. The CDR3 contains 15 residues. Germline V lookup: CDR1 SNHLY, CDR2 FYNNEI. CDR3 loop: CASSETRVSGNTIYF. DNA for the CDR3: TGTGCCAGCAGTGAAACGCGTGTTTCTGGAAACACCATATATTTT.